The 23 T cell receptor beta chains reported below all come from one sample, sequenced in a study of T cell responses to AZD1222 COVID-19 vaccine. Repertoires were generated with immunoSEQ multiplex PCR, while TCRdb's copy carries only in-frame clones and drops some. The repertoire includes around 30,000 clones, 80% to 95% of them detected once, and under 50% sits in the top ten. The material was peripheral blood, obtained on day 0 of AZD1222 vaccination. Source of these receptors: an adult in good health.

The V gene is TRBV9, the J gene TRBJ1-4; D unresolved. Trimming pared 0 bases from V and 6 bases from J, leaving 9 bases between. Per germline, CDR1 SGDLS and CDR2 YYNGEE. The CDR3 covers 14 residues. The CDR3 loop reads CASSVGDTDEKLFF. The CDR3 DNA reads TGTGCCAGCAGCGTAGGAGACACGGATGAAAAACTGTTTTTT.

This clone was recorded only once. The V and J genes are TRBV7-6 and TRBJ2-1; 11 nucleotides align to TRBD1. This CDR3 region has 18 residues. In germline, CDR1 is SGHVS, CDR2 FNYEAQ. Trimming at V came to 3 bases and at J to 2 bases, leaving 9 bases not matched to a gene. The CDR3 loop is CASSFSGPGQGAYNEQFF. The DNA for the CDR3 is TGTGCCAGCAGCTTCTCGGGACCGGGACAGGGGGCCTACAATGAGCAGTTCTTC.

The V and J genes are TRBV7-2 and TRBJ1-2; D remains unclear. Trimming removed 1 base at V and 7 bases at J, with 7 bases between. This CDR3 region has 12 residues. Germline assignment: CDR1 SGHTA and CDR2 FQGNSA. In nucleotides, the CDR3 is TGTGCCAGCAGCTTAGACCCGTCTGGCTACACCTTC. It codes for CASSLDPSGYTF. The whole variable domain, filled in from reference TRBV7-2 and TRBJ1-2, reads GAGVSQSPSNKVTEKGKDVELRCDPISGHTALYWYRQSLGQGLEFLIYFQGNSAPDKSGLPSDRFSAERTGGSVSTLTIQRTQQEDSAVYLCASSLDPSGYTFGSGTRLTVV.

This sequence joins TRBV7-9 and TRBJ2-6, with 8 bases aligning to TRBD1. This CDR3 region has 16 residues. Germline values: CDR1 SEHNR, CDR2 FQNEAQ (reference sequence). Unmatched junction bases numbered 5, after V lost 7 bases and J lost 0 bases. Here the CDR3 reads CASTRGQSSGANVLTF. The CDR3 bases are TGTGCCAGCACCAGGGGGCAAAGCTCTGGGGCCAACGTCCTGACTTTC.

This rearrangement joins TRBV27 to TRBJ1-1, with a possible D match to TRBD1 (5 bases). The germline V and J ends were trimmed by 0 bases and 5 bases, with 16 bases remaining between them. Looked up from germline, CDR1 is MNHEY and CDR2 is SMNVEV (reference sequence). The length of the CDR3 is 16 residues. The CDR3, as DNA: TGTGCCAGCAGTTTATCAGGGCACTCATGGGGGACTGAAGCTTTCTTT. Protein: CASSLSGHSWGTEAFF.

CDR3 region: CASSQDVRLAGPWELFF. The CDR3 bases are TGTGCCAGCAGCCAAGATGTGAGACTAGCGGGTCCGTGGGAGCTGTTTTTT. J is TRBJ2-2 and V is TRBV14, with TRBD2 identical over 10 bases. From germline, CDR1 is SGHDN and CDR2 FVKESK. J gave up 9 bases and V 0 bases, and 10 bases lay outside the gene matches. The CDR3 covers 17 residues.

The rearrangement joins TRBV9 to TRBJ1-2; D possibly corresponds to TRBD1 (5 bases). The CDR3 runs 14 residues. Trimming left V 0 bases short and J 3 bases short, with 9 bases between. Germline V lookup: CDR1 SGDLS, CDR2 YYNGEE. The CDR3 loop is CASSVDAGDYGYTF. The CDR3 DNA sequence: TGTGCCAGCAGCGTAGACGCGGGGGACTATGGCTACACCTTC. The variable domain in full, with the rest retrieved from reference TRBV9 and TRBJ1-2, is DSGVTQTPKHLITATGQRVTLRCSPRSGDLSVYWYQQSLDQGLQFLIQYYNGEERAKGNILERFSAQQFPDLHSELNLSSLELGDSALYFCASSVDAGDYGYTFGSGTRLTVV.

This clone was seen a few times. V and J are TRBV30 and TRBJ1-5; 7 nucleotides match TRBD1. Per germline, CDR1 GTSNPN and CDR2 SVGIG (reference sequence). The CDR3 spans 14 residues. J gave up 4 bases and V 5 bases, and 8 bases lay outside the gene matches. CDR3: CAWGDRAGNQPQHF. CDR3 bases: TGTGCCTGGGGCGACAGGGCGGGAAATCAGCCCCAGCATTTT.

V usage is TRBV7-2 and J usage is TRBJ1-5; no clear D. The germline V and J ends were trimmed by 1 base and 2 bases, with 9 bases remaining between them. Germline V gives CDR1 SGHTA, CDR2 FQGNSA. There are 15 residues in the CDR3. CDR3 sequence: CASSLDGAGNQPQHF. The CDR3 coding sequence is TGTGCCAGCAGCTTAGATGGAGCGGGCAATCAGCCCCAGCATTTT. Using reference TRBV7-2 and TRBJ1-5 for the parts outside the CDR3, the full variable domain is GAGVSQSPSNKVTEKGKDVELRCDPISGHTALYWYRQSLGQGLEFLIYFQGNSAPDKSGLPSDRFSAERTGGSVSTLTIQRTQQEDSAVYLCASSLDGAGNQPQHFGDGTRLSIL.

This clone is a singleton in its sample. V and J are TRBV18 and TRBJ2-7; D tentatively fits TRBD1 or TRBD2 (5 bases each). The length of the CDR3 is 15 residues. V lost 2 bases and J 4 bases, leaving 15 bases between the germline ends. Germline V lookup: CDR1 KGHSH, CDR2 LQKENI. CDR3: CASSPTGTRPYEQYF. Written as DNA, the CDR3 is TGTGCCAGCTCACCAACCGGGACGAGACCTTACGAGCAGTACTTC.

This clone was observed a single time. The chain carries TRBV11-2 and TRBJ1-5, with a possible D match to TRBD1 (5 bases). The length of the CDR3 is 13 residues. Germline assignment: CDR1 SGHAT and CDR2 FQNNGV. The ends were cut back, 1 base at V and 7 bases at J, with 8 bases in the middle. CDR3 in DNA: TGTGCCAGCAGCTTAGTCCGGGGGCAGCCCCAGCATTTT. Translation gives CASSLVRGQPQHF. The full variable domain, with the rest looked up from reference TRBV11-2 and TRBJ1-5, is EAGVAQSPRYKIIEKRQSVAFWCNPISGHATLYWYQQILGQGPKLLIQFQNNGVVDDSQLPKDRFSAERLKGVDSTLKIQPAKLEDSAVYLCASSLVRGQPQHFGDGTRLSIL.

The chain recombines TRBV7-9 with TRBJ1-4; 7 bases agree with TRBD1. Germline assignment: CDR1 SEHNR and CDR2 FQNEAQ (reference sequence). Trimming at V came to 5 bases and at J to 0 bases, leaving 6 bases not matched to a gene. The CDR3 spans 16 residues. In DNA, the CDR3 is TGTGCCAGCAGCCTGGGACAGAGCCCAACTAATGAAAAACTGTTTTTT. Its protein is CASSLGQSPTNEKLFF.

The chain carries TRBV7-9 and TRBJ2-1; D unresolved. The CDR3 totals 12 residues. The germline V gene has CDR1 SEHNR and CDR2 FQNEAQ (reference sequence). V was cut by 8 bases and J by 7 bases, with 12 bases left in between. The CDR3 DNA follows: TGTGCCAGCGCATACCCCGTGAATGAGCAGTTCTTC. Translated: CASAYPVNEQFF. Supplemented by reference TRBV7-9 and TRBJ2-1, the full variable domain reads DTGVSQNPRHKITKRGQNVTFRCDPISEHNRLYWYRQTLGQGPEFLTYFQNEAQLEKSRLLSDRFSAERPKGSFSTLEIQRTEQGDSAMYLCASAYPVNEQFFGPGTRLTVL.

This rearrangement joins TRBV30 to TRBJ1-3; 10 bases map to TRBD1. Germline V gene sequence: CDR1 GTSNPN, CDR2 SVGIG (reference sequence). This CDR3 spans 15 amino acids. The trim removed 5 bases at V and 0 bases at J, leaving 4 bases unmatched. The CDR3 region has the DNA TGTGCCTGGGGGACAGGGGCCCTCTCTGGAAACACCATATATTTT. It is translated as CAWGTGALSGNTIYF.

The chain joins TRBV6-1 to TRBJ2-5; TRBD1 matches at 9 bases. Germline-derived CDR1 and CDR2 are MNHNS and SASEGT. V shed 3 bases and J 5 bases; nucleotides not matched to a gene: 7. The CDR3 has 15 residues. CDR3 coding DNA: TGTGCCAGCAGTGAGGACAGGGGTTTGAGGGAGACCCAGTACTTC. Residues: CASSEDRGLRETQYF.

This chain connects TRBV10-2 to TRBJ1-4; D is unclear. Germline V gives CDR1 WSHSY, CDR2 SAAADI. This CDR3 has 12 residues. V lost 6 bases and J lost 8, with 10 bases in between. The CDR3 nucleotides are TGCGCCAGCAGGGGAGTTGGGGAAAAACTGTTTTTT. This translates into CASRGVGEKLFF.

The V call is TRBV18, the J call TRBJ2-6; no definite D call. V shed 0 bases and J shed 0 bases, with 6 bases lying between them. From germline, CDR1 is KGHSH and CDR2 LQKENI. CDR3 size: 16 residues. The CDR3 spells CASSPPFLSGANVLTF. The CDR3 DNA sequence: TGTGCCAGCTCACCACCGTTCCTCTCTGGGGCCAACGTCCTGACTTTC.

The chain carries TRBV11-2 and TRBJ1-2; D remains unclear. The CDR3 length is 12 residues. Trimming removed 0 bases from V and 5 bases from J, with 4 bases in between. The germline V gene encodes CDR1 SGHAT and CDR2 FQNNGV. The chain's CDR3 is CASSLEGYGYTF. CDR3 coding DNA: TGTGCCAGCAGCTTAGAAGGGTATGGCTACACCTTC.

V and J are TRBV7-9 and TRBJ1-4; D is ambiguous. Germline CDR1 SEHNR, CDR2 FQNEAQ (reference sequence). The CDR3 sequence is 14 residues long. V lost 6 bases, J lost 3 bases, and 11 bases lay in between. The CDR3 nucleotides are TGTGCCAGCAGGACTACCACCTCTAATGAAAAACTGTTTTTT. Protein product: CASRTTTSNEKLFF.

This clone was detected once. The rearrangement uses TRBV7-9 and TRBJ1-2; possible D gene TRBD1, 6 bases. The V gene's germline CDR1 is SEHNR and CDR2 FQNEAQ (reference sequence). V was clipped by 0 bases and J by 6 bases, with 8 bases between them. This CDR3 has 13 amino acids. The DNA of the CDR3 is TGTGCCAGCAGCTTAGCACAGGGTGATGGCTACACCTTC. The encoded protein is CASSLAQGDGYTF.

The CDR3 bases are TGTGCCAGCAGCTTAGGGTGGTCTATGAACACTGAAGCTTTCTTT. Encoded protein: CASSLGWSMNTEAFF. The chain is built from TRBV7-2 and TRBJ1-1; unclear D gene. V gave up 1 base and J gave up 0 bases, with 9 bases separating them. The germline gives CDR1 SGHTA, CDR2 FQGNSA. The CDR3 is made up of 15 amino acids. The whole variable domain, remainder taken from reference TRBV7-2 and TRBJ1-1, is GAGVSQSPSNKVTEKGKDVELRCDPISGHTALYWYRQSLGQGLEFLIYFQGNSAPDKSGLPSDRFSAERTGGSVSTLTIQRTQQEDSAVYLCASSLGWSMNTEAFFGQGTRLTVV.

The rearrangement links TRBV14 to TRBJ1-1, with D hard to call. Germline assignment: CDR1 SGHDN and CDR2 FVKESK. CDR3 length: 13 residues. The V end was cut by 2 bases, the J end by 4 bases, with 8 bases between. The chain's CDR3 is CASSQRVGTEAFF. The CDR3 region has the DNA TGTGCCAGCAGCCAACGGGTTGGCACTGAAGCTTTCTTT. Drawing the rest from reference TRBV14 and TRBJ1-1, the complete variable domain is EAGVTQFPSHSVIEKGQTVTLRCDPISGHDNLYWYRRVMGKEIKFLLHFVKESKQDESGMPNNRFLAERTGGTYSTLKVQPAELEDSGVYFCASSQRVGTEAFFGQGTRLTVV.

This chain's CDR3 is CASSRAGNYGYTF. The CDR3, as DNA: TGTGCCAGCAGCCGGGCTGGGAACTATGGCTACACCTTC. V is TRBV12-3 or TRBV12-4 and J is TRBJ1-2; D gene uncertain. Deletions cut 6 bases from V and 2 bases from J, with 10 bases between. The CDR3 extends over 13 amino acids.